The 13 T cell receptor beta chains below were found in one sample sequenced in a study of blood T cells in healthy people across ages. Using a J-beta primer mix together with a sample-barcoded 5' primer, a second PCR was run for roughly 7 to 11 cycles. MiXCR was run by TCRdb on the 5' RACE reads, yielding one entry per CDR3 protein. The table includes about 780,000 distinct CDR3 sequences, around 68% detected once. The specimen was blood. The source of these receptors is a man younger than 45 in good health.

The chain recombines TRBV7-8 with TRBJ1-6; D not resolved. The CDR3 is 16 residues long. Germline V gene data show CDR1 as SGHVS and CDR2 as FQNEAQ. V lost 1 base and J 1 base, leaving 8 bases between the germline ends. DNA of the CDR3: TGTGCCAGCAGCTTAGACGGCAGGTCCTATAATTCACCCCTCCACTTT. Its protein product is CASSLDGRSYNSPLHF.

This rearrangement joins TRBV10-3 to TRBJ2-7; 8 nucleotides line up with TRBD2. V shed 2 bases and J 3 bases; nucleotides not matched to a gene: 3. CDR1 and CDR2 (germline): ENHRY, SYGVKD. The CDR3 is 14 amino acids. The CDR3 spells CAISEAGGLYEQYF. In DNA, the CDR3 is TGTGCCATCAGTGAGGCGGGGGGACTCTACGAGCAGTACTTC.

This clonotype has only a few counts. The V gene is TRBV15, the J gene TRBJ2-5; TRBD1 matches 7 bases. The junction had 2 bases not matched to a gene; V was cut back by 1 base and J by 0 bases. This CDR3 contains 15 residues. Germline V lookup: CDR1 LNHNV, CDR2 YYDKDF (reference sequence). In nucleotides, the CDR3 is TGTGCCACCAGCAGAGGAGGGACAGACCAAGAGACCCAGTACTTC. The encoded protein is CATSRGGTDQETQYF.

This rearrangement joins TRBV29-1 to TRBJ2-1; D ambiguous. The germline CDR1 and CDR2 sequences are SQVTM and ANQGSEA. The CDR3 has 11 residues. The V end was cut by 6 bases, the J end by 9 bases, with 12 bases between. The CDR3 DNA is TGCAGCGTGGACCGAACGGCTGAGCAGTTCTTC. Translation gives CSVDRTAEQFF.

Only a few counts were recorded for this clonotype. The rearrangement joins TRBV14 to TRBJ2-5; D is unclear. The CDR3 has 13 amino acids. The V gene's germline CDR1 is SGHDN and CDR2 FVKESK. The V and J ends lost 0 bases and 4 bases respectively, with 6 bases between them. The CDR3 loop is CASSQDWVETQYF. The CDR3 coding sequence is TGTGCCAGCAGCCAAGATTGGGTAGAGACCCAGTACTTC.

This clonotype was seen a handful of times. CDR3 nucleotides: TGTGCCAGCAGCCCGACAGGGTTTGAGGAAAAACTGTTTTTT. It yields the protein CASSPTGFEEKLFF. The chain links TRBV12-3 or TRBV12-4 to TRBJ1-4; TRBD1 matches 7 bases. Trimming took 6 bases from V and 8 from J; bases not matched to a gene: 9. This CDR3 comprises 14 residues.

Here the CDR3 DNA reads TGCGCCAGCAGCCCAGCCCCGTGGGGGGCCAAACACTACGAGCAGTACTTC. Translated, it gives CASSPAPWGAKHYEQYF. This chain links TRBV4-1 with TRBJ2-4; D might be TRBD1 or TRBD2, each matching 6 bases. TRBJ2-7 matches the DNA end more closely, so the J call is doubtful. The germline V gene encodes CDR1 MGHRA and CDR2 YSYEKL. This CDR3 is 17 amino acids long.

Turning to this clonotype: This clone may be a read error of a much larger clone one base away. The rearrangement links TRBV20-1 to TRBJ1-2; the match to TRBD1 covers 8 bases. The CDR3 has 16 residues. The ends lost 4 bases at V and 7 bases at J; junction bases unmatched: 17. CDR1 is DFQATT and CDR2 is SNEGSKA in the germline V gene (reference sequence). The CDR3 spells CSAIRQGYRFEGGYTF. The CDR3 bases are TGCAGTGCTATTAGACAGGGGTACCGTTTCGAGGGTGGCTACACCTTC.

The V gene is TRBV6-5, the J gene TRBJ2-1; D is unclear. The V and J ends lost 3 bases and 7 bases respectively, with 16 bases between them. Germline-derived CDR1 and CDR2 are MNHEY and SVGAGI. The CDR3 is 15 amino acids. The CDR3 coding sequence is TGTGCCAGCAGTTATCCCGGCCGGAGTGTAAATGAGCAGTTCTTC. This gives the protein CASSYPGRSVNEQFF.

This clonotype was seen a handful of times. The V and J genes are TRBV4-1 and TRBJ2-7, with 9 bases identical to TRBD1. The germline CDR1 and CDR2 sequences are MGHRA and YSYEKL. The CDR3 totals 15 residues. V was pared by 3 bases and J by 3 bases, with 6 bases of the junction left unmatched. This chain's CDR3 is CASSQGQGNDYEQYF. The CDR3 nucleotides are TGCGCCAGCAGCCAGGGACAGGGCAATGACTACGAGCAGTACTTC.

The chain recombines TRBV6-5 with TRBJ1-2; D uncertain. The CDR3 runs to 18 residues. The germline CDR1 and CDR2 sequences are MNHEY and SVGAGI. Trimming removed 0 bases at V and 0 bases at J, with 17 bases between. The CDR3 loop reads CASSYSNWGRGPNYGYTF. As DNA, the CDR3 is TGTGCCAGCAGTTACTCGAACTGGGGAAGAGGGCCTAACTATGGCTACACCTTC.

This chain uses TRBV6-2 or TRBV6-3 with TRBJ2-7, with a weak D call TRBD2 (5 bases). The ends were cut back, 7 bases at V and 1 base at J, with 14 bases in the middle. Per germline, CDR1 MNHEY and CDR2 SVGEGT. The CDR3 length is 14 residues. This CDR3 reads CASTLTPGSYEQYF. The CDR3 DNA reads as TGTGCCAGCACCCTGACCCCGGGGTCCTACGAGCAGTACTTC.

This chain connects TRBV5-1 to TRBJ2-7; D is perhaps TRBD1 or TRBD2 (6 bases each). The last part of the DNA fits TRBJ2-5 better; the J call may be wrong. Germline CDR1 and CDR2: SGHRS and YFSETQ. The CDR3 consists of 14 residues. The CDR3, as DNA: TGCGCCAGCAGCAGAGGGGGGTCTGAGGAGACCCAGTACTTC. Its translation: CASSRGGSEETQYF.